Shown below are 14 T cell receptor beta chains from a single sample sequenced in a study of CD8+ T cells in alopecia areata. Extracted RNA was reverse transcribed into cDNA, the sequencing template. Produced via immunoSEQ multiplex PCR; TCRdb's table is partial and in-frame only. The sample holds some 110,000 clones, and no clone turns up only once. Sample: lesional skin. The receptors derive from a C3H/HeJ mouse with alopecia areata. This strain has MHC haplotype H2-k.

This clone was seen a few times. The gene names here belong to mouse. Sequencing ends 4 residues short of the CDR3 end; the germline J gene provides the rest. This rearrangement joins TRBV13-3 to TRBJ1-1; D remains unclear. V shed 1 base and J shed 4 bases, with 11 bases lying between them. This CDR3 region has 14 residues. CDR1 and CDR2 from the germline V gene are NNHDY and SYVADS. CDR3 DNA, as far as it was read: TGTGCCAGCAGTGATTACGGGTGGGGCACA. Protein product: CASSDYGWGT. The complete CDR3 protein is CASSDYGWGTEVFF.

In its sample, this clone was seen a few times. Germline and genes: mouse. The CDR3 end is not reached by the read, which stops 4 residues before it; the germline J gene fills it in. The J gene is TRBJ2-4, the V gene TRBV5; 14 nucleotides line up with TRBD2. Germline loops: CDR1 LGHNA, CDR2 YNLKQL (reference sequence). This CDR3 contains 18 residues. Partial CDR3 DNA: TGTGCCAGCAGCCAAGATACGGGACTGGGGGGGCGCGGGAAC. Protein sequence: CASSQDTGLGGRGN. The complete CDR3 protein is CASSQDTGLGGRGNTLYF.

The sample holds a few counts of this clone. Gene names and germline refer to mouse. The read falls 4 residues short of the CDR3 end, and the missing part is taken from the germline J gene. V and J are TRBV19 and TRBJ2-3, with 11 bases fitting TRBD1. The germline gives CDR1 FNHDT, CDR2 SITEND (reference sequence). The length of the CDR3 is 16 residues. The V and J ends lost 2 bases and 2 bases, in that order; junction bases with no gene match: 4. This CDR3 reads CASSIGTGGIAETLYF. The DNA read from the CDR3 is TGTGCCAGCAGTATCGGGACAGGGGGAATTGCAGAA. The full variable domain, rest sourced from reference TRBV19 and TRBJ2-3, is GGIITQTPKFLIGQEGQKLTLKCQQNFNHDTMYWYRQDSGKGLRLIYYSITENDLQKGDLSEGYDASREKKSSFSLTVTSAQKNEMAVFLCASSIGTGGIAETLYFGSGTRLTVL.

On this clone: Gene names denote mouse genes. The missing CDR3 end, 4 residues past where the read stops, is filled in from the germline J gene. This chain links TRBV13-3 with TRBJ1-2, with 7 bases lining up with TRBD1. The CDR3 covers 15 residues. Germline CDR1 reads NNHDY; CDR2 reads SYVADS. Incomplete CDR3 DNA: TGTGCCAGCAGTGATGCACACAGGGGAGGATCC. As protein: CASSDAHRGGS. From start to end, the CDR3 is CASSDAHRGGSDYTF.

On this clone itself: Mouse gene names apply. Sequencing ends 4 residues short of the CDR3 end; the germline J gene provides the rest. This sequence joins TRBV13-3 and TRBJ2-1; the match to TRBD2 covers 11 bases. Trimming cost V 5 bases and J 4 bases; bases outside gene matches: 5. This CDR3 spans 15 amino acids. Germline loops: CDR1 NNHDY, CDR2 SYVADS. CDR3 in amino acids: CASRNGDWGYAEQFF. CDR3 DNA, as far as it was read: TGTGCCAGCAGGAACGGGGACTGGGGGTATGCT.

This clone has just a few counts. Gene labels here are mouse ones. The observed sequence ends 4 residues before the CDR3 terminus, with the missing tail filled in from the germline J gene. J is TRBJ2-2 and V is TRBV13-3; the D gene is possibly TRBD1 (6 bases). This CDR3 region has 14 residues. Germline V gives CDR1 NNHDY, CDR2 SYVADS. Trimming pared 6 bases from V and 0 bases from J, leaving 9 bases between. This CDR3 is CASKQGANTGQLYF. The DNA read from the CDR3 is TGTGCCAGCAAACAGGGCGCAAACACCGGG.

Comments on this clone: Genes and germline come from the mouse. Read sequence stops 4 residues before the CDR3 end, and the germline J gene provides the missing end. The chain combines TRBV13-3 with TRBJ2-7, with D tentatively TRBD1 (6 bases). V lost 2 bases to trimming and J lost 2 bases, with 11 bases between them. The CDR3 extends over 14 amino acids. The V gene's germline CDR1 is NNHDY and CDR2 SYVADS. The CDR3 sequence: CASSEPGQTYEQYF. The CDR3 DNA, read in part, is TGTGCCAGCAGTGAACCGGGACAAACCTAT.

Note on this clone: Mouse germline and gene names are used. The read stops 4 residues short of the end of the CDR3; the missing end is completed from the germline J gene. This chain uses TRBV13-3 with TRBJ2-5, with a tentative D call TRBD2 (6 bases). V gave up 1 base and J gave up 2 bases, with 11 bases separating them. Per the germline V gene, CDR1 is NNHDY and CDR2 is SYVADS. This CDR3 contains 15 residues. The CDR3 spells CASSDRLGVQDTQYF. The CDR3 DNA, read in part, is TGTGCCAGCAGTGATCGGTTGGGGGTCCAAGAC.

As to this clone: Here the gene names and germline are mouse. The sequenced fragment ends 4 residues before the CDR3 boundary, so the rest is inferred from the germline J gene. The V call is TRBV13-3, the J call TRBJ2-3, with TRBD2 identical over 11 bases. The CDR3 contains 14 residues. Germline V gene data show CDR1 as NNHDY and CDR2 as SYVADS. V lost 7 bases and J lost 1; bases outside the gene matches: 2. The part of the CDR3 DNA that was read is TGTGCCAGCGCGGACTGGGGGGGTGCAGAA. Its protein product is CASADWGGAE. The CDR3 in full is CASADWGGAETLYF.

With regard to this clone: The genes and germline here are from mouse. The read terminates 4 residues ahead of where the CDR3 ends, so the germline J gene completes it. V is TRBV13-3 and J is TRBJ2-5, with D perhaps TRBD2 (7 bases). Trimming removed 1 base from V and 0 bases from J, with 12 bases in between. The CDR3 loop spans 16 amino acids. CDR1 NNHDY and CDR2 SYVADS come from the germline V gene. CDR3 loop: CASSDLGGTNQDTQYF. CDR3 DNA (partial): TGTGCCAGCAGTGATTTGGGGGGCACTAACCAAGAC.

This clone was seen only a few times. Mouse names are used for the genes. The CDR3 end lies 4 residues beyond the end of the read and is filled in from the germline J gene. This sequence joins TRBV19 and TRBJ2-1, with a tentative D call TRBD1 (6 bases). V was trimmed by 3 bases and J by 1 base, leaving 11 bases between them. Germline lookup yields CDR1 FNHDT and CDR2 SITEND (reference sequence). The CDR3 has 15 amino acids. The part of the CDR3 DNA that was read is TGTGCCAGCAGTACGGGACACTTAAACTATGCT. It codes for CASSTGHLNYA. The full CDR3 protein is CASSTGHLNYAEQFF.

Comment on this clone: The gene symbols are mouse symbols. Read sequence stops 4 residues before the CDR3 end, and the germline J gene provides the missing end. V and J are TRBV13-3 and TRBJ2-4, with 9 bases fitting TRBD2. The trim removed 3 bases at V and 3 bases at J, leaving 8 bases unmatched. CDR1 is NNHDY, CDR2 SYVADS, per germline. The CDR3 contains 16 residues. CDR3: CASSALGGGDQNTLYF. The part of the CDR3 DNA that was read is TGTGCCAGCAGTGCCCTGGGGGGGGGAGACCAAAAC.

A note on this clone: Gene names denote mouse genes. The missing CDR3 end, 4 residues past where the read stops, is filled in from the germline J gene. V usage is TRBV13-3 and J usage is TRBJ2-3, with TRBD2 matching over 8 bases. The CDR3 sequence is 15 residues long. Germline V gene data show CDR1 as NNHDY and CDR2 as SYVADS. The V segment lost 4 bases and the J segment 0 bases; nucleotides outside the gene matches: 4. The CDR3 bases that were read are TGTGCCAGCAGTCCCTGGACTGGGAGTGCAGAA. Translated: CASSPWTGSAE. The whole CDR3 region reads CASSPWTGSAETLYF.

This clone was observed a few times. Mouse names are used for the genes. Read coverage stops 4 residues before the CDR3 terminus; the germline J gene supplies the remainder. The J gene is TRBJ2-5, the V gene TRBV13-1, with unresolved D. This CDR3 contains 14 residues. V was clipped by 4 bases and J by 0 bases, with 9 bases between them. CDR1 and CDR2 (germline): NSHNY, SYGAGN. Incomplete CDR3 DNA: TGTGCCAGCAGTTTGACAATTAACCAAGAC. Translating it yields CASSLTINQD. The CDR3 reads in full as CASSLTINQDTQYF.